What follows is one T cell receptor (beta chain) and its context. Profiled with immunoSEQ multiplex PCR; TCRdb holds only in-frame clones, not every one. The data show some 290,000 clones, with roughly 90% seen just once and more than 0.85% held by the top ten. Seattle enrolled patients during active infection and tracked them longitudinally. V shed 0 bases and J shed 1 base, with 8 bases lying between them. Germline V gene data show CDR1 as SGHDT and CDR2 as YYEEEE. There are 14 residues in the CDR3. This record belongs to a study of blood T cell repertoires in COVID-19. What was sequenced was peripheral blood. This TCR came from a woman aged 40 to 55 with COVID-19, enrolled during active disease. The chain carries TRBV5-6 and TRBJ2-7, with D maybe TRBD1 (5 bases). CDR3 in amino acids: CASSLDRLSYEQYF. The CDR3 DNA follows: TGTGCCAGCAGCTTGGACAGGCTGTCCTACGAGCAGTACTTC.